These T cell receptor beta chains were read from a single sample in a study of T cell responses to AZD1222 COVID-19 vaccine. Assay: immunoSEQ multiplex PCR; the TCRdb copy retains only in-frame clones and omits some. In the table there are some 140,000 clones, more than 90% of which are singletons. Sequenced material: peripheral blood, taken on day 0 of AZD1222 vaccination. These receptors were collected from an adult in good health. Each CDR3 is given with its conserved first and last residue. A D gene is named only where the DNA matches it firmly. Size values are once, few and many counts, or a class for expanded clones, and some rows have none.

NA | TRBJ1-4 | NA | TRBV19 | CASRTYNEKLFF | TGTGCCAGTCGTACTTATAATGAAAAACTGTTTTTT
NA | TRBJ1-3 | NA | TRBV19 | CASRLWASGNTIYF | TGTGCCAGTAGGCTGTGGGCCTCTGGAAACACCATATATTTT
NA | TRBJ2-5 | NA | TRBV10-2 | CASSESGRVETQYF | TGCGCCAGCAGTGAGTCGGGCAGAGTGGAGACCCAGTACTTC
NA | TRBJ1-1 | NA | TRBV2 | CASRGSGTEAFF | TGTGCCAGCAGGGGGTCGGGCACTGAAGCTTTCTTT
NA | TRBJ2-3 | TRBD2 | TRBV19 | CASSHPGLASTDTQYF | TGTGCCAGTAGCCACCCGGGACTAGCGTCCACAGATACGCAGTATTTT
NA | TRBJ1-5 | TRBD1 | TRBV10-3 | CAISESSQGMTGNNQPQHF | TGTGCCATCAGTGAGTCTTCACAGGGTATGACAGGGAACAATCAGCCCCAGCATTTT
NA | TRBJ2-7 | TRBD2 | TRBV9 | CASGGLAEPSYEQYF | TGTGCCAGCGGGGGACTAGCGGAACCCTCCTACGAGCAGTACTTC
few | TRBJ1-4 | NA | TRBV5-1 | CASSFMGVEKLFF | TGCGCCAGCAGCTTCATGGGGGTCGAAAAACTGTTTTTT
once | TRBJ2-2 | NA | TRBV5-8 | CASSFDGSPGELFF | TGTGCCAGCAGCTTTGACGGTTCCCCCGGGGAGCTGTTTTTT
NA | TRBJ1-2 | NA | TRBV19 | CASSIAGQHYGYTF | TGTGCCAGTAGTATAGCTGGACAGCACTATGGCTACACCTTC
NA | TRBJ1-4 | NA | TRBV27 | CASSSILRGYEKLFF | TGTGCCAGCAGTAGCATCTTGAGGGGGTATGAAAAACTGTTTTTT
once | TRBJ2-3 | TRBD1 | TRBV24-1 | CATSDPGTGATDTQYF | TGTGCCACCAGTGACCCCGGGACAGGGGCCACAGATACGCAGTATTTT
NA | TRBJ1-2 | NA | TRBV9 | CASSVAGELLAGGYTF | TGTGCCAGCAGCGTAGCGGGGGAGCTACTTGCGGGCGGCTACACCTTC
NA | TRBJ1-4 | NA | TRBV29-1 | CSVGDGTTNEKLFF | TGCAGCGTTGGGGACGGTACAACTAATGAAAAACTGTTTTTT
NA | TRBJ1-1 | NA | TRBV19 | CASSIDRDQNTEAFF | TGTGCCAGTAGTATAGATCGGGATCAGAACACTGAAGCTTTCTTT
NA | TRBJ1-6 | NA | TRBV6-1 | CASSEGRGSPLHF | TGTGCCAGCAGTGAAGGGAGAGGGTCACCCCTCCACTTT
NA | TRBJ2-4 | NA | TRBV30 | CAWTPPGGPNIQYF | TGTGCCTGGACCCCCCCCGGCGGACCAAACATTCAGTACTTC
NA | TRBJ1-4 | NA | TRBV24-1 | CATSEGSAEKLFF | TGTGCCACCAGTGAGGGTTCCGCTGAAAAACTGTTTTTT
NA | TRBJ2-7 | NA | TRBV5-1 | CASSLETVTYEQYF | TGCGCCAGCAGCTTGGAGACAGTAACCTACGAGCAGTACTTC
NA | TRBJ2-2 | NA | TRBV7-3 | CASSLNRNTGELFF | TGTGCCAGCAGCTTAAACAGAAACACCGGGGAGCTGTTTTTT
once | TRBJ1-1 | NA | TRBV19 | CASTAAAMNTEAFF | TGTGCCAGTACCGCGGCAGCCATGAACACTGAAGCTTTCTTT
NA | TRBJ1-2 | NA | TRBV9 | CASSTFGGMGPNYGYTF | TGTGCCAGCAGCACATTTGGGGGGATGGGGCCTAACTATGGCTACACCTTC
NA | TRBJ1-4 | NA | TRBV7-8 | CASSSQGVVLNEKLFF | TGTGCCAGCAGCTCACAAGGGGTGGTCTTAAATGAAAAACTGTTTTTT
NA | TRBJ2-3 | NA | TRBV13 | CASSLGRFGTDTQYF | TGTGCCAGCAGCTTAGGGCGTTTCGGCACAGATACGCAGTATTTT
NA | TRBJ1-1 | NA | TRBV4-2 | CASSQGRTGLNTEAFF | TGTGCCAGCAGCCAAGGACGTACAGGGTTGAACACTGAAGCTTTCTTT
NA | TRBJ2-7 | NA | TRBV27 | CASSQYRPQGNSYEQYF | TGTGCCAGCAGTCAGTACCGACCACAGGGCAACTCCTACGAGCAGTACTTC
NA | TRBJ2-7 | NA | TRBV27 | CASSLSQWYEQYF | TGTGCCAGCAGTTTATCCCAATGGTACGAGCAGTACTTC
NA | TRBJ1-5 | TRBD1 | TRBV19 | CASSIAGQVSQPQHF | TGTGCCAGTAGTATTGCGGGACAGGTGAGCCAGCCCCAGCATTTT
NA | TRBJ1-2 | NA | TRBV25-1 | CASSSGGGYGYTF | TGTGCCAGCTCCTCCGGGGGGGGCTATGGCTACACCTTC
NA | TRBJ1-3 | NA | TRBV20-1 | CSASRRNTIYF | TGCAGTGCTAGTCGGCGAAACACCATATATTTT
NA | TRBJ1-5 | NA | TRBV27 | CASSLWQGNQPQHF | TGTGCCAGCAGCCTGTGGCAGGGCAATCAGCCCCAGCATTTT
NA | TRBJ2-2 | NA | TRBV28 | CASSPGERTGELFF | TGTGCCAGCAGTCCCGGCGAGAGGACCGGGGAGCTGTTTTTT
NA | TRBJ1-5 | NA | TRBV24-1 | CATSDPDQPQHF | TGTGCCACCAGTGACCCTGATCAGCCCCAGCATTTT
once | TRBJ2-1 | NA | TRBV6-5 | CASSYSLRDEDNEQFF | TGTGCCAGCAGTTACTCGCTGCGGGACGAAGACAATGAGCAGTTCTTC
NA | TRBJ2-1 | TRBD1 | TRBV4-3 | CASSQDPPGGEDNEQFF | TGCGCCAGCAGCCAAGATCCCCCAGGGGGCGAAGACAATGAGCAGTTCTTC
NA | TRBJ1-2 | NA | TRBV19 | CASSMPGMTPSGYTF | TGTGCCAGTAGTATGCCCGGGATGACCCCTTCGGGCTACACCTTC
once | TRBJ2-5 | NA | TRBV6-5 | CASTRTARETQYF | TGTGCCAGCACCAGGACAGCCCGAGAGACCCAGTACTTC
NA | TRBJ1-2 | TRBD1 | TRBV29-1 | CSVGDSLSGYTF | TGCAGCGTTGGGGACAGTTTGTCTGGCTACACCTTC
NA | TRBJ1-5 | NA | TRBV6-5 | CASSGAGSGNQPQHF | TGTGCCAGCAGCGGGGCAGGGAGTGGCAATCAGCCCCAGCATTTT
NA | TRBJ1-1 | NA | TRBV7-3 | CASSQEGLGSTEAFF | TGTGCCAGCAGCCAGGAGGGGTTAGGGTCCACTGAAGCTTTCTTT
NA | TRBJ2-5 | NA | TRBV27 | CASSLGGVETQYF | TGTGCCAGCAGTTTGGGGGGTGTGGAGACCCAGTACTTC